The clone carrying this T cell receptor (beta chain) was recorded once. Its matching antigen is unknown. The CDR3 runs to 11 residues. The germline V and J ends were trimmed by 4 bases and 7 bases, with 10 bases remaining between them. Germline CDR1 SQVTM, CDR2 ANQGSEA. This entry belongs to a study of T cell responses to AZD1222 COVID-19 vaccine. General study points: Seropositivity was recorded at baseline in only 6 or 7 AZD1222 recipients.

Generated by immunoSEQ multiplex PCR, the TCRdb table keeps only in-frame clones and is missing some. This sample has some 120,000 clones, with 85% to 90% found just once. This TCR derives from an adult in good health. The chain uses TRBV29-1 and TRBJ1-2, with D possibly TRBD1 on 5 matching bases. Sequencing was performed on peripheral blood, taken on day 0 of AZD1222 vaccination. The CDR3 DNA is TGCAGCGTTGCCGACGGGGGTGGCTACACCTTC. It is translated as CSVADGGGYTF.